Below, 27 T cell receptor beta chains from the same sample are listed, as sequenced in a study of T cell repertoires in cytomegalovirus infection (dated by TCRdb to between 2017 and 2020). Sequencing took place on an Illumina HiSeq 1500. TCRdb reanalyzed the raw reads on its own, using fastp at Q25 for trimming and MiXCR for clone calling, and kept in-frame beta chains. Entries are consolidated by CDR3 protein sequence, retaining the most common genes and DNA. The sample has about 450,000 distinct CDR3 sequences on record, roughly 30% of them singletons. 12% to 15% of the sample comes from the top ten. Sample: PBMCs. Every receptor here comes from a human donor in good health (CMV status not recorded). Some clones in this sample may be carry-over from other donors' samples.

This clonotype was counted at least ten times. A read error may account for a junction end that differs from germline. The genes are TRBV7-7 and TRBJ2-5; D tentatively fits TRBD1 or TRBD2 (6 bases each). The V gene's germline CDR1 is SSHAT and CDR2 FNYEAQ (reference sequence). This CDR3 has 15 residues. Here the CDR3 reads CASSIAGGPGETQYF. Here the CDR3 DNA reads TGTGCTAGCAGCATAGCCGGGGGCCCAGGAGAGACCCAGTACTTC.

Concerning this clonotype: A much larger clone lies one base from this, so it may be a read error. The genes are TRBV4-1 and TRBJ1-2, with D perhaps matching TRBD1 (6 bases). This CDR3 spans 14 amino acids. CDR1 and CDR2 from the germline V gene are MGHRA and YSYEKL. The CDR3 reads CASSQGGPRGGSTF. Here the CDR3 DNA reads TGCGCCAGCAGCCAAGGAGGGCCCCGTGGGGGCTCCACCTTC.

The genes are TRBV19 and TRBJ1-2; 7 nucleotides agree with TRBD1. The CDR3 spans 13 residues. The germline CDR1 and CDR2 sequences are LNHDA and SQIVND (reference sequence). With V trimmed by 9 bases and J by 2 bases, 6 bases remained unmatched. CDR3 DNA: TGTGCCAGCTGGGGACAGCCAAACTATGGCTACACCTTC. As protein: CASWGQPNYGYTF.

This clonotype was seen repeatedly, ten times or more. The chain joins TRBV12-3 or TRBV12-4 to TRBJ2-3; D possibly matches TRBD1 or TRBD2 (5 bases each). The CDR3 extends over 15 amino acids. V was trimmed by 4 bases and J by 0 bases, leaving 11 bases between them. CDR3 protein: CASSSLGVSTDTQYF. The DNA for the CDR3 is TGTGCCAGCAGTTCCTTGGGGGTGAGCACAGATACGCAGTATTTT.

The table lists this clonotype with a few counts. J is TRBJ1-6 and V is TRBV12-3 or TRBV12-4; no definite D call. The V and J ends lost 3 bases and 7 bases respectively, with 13 bases between them. The CDR3 totals 15 residues. This chain's CDR3 is CASSFGAGGNSPLHF. For the CDR3, the DNA is TGTGCCAGCAGTTTTGGAGCAGGAGGCAATTCACCCCTCCACTTT.

This clonotype was found many times. The chain uses TRBV11-2 and TRBJ1-2, with D possibly matching TRBD1 (5 bases). Trimming took 5 bases from V and 6 from J, leaving 16 bases between them. The CDR3 contains 14 residues. Germline values: CDR1 SGHAT, CDR2 FQNNGV. CDR3 region: CASSTTRTPDGYTF. CDR3 in DNA: TGTGCCAGCAGCACCACCCGGACACCTGATGGCTACACCTTC.

The CDR3 protein is CASSLGLEPTGELFF. DNA of the CDR3: TGTGCCAGCAGCTTGGGTCTAGAGCCCACCGGGGAGCTGTTTTTT. The V call is TRBV5-5, the J call TRBJ2-2; unclear D gene. CDR1 and CDR2 (germline): SGHKS, YYEKEE (reference sequence). Trimming cost V 0 bases and J 4 bases, with 10 bases left between them. This CDR3 has 15 amino acids.

For this clonotype: A much larger clone lies one base from this, so it may be a read error. In DNA form, the CDR3 reads TGTGCCAGCAGCTTAGTCCGGGGGTGCAACGGGGAGCTGTTTTTT. It translates to CASSLVRGCNGELFF. The rearrangement joins TRBV7-2 to TRBJ2-2; weak D call: TRBD2 (6 bases). Germline V gives CDR1 SGHTA, CDR2 FQGNSA. The CDR3 has 15 amino acids. Trimming cost V 1 base and J 7 bases, with 13 bases left between them.

The sample holds a few counts of this clonotype. The chain recombines TRBV24-1 with TRBJ2-1; the D gene is possibly TRBD1 (5 bases). V dropped 4 bases and J dropped 3 bases, with 15 bases sitting between them. Germline V lookup: CDR1 KGHDR, CDR2 SFDVKD. The CDR3 has 16 amino acids. CDR3 loop: CATSDSGPGGYNEQFF. The CDR3, as DNA: TGTGCCACCAGTGACTCAGGGCCGGGCGGCTACAATGAGCAGTTCTTC.

This clonotype has more than one count but fewer than ten. J is TRBJ1-2 and V is TRBV12-3 or TRBV12-4; D may be TRBD1 (6 bases). The CDR3 consists of 15 residues. V was trimmed by 1 base and J by 1 base, leaving 10 bases between them. The CDR3 reads CASSLEGGRNYGYTF. The CDR3 DNA is TGTGCCAGCAGTTTAGAGGGGGGGCGTAACTATGGCTACACCTTC.

The chain employs TRBV7-2 and TRBJ2-5; 8 nucleotides line up with TRBD1. V lost 2 bases, J lost 9 bases, and 5 bases stayed unmatched. Germline loops: CDR1 SGHTA, CDR2 FQGNSA. The CDR3 spans 13 residues. The CDR3 DNA follows: TGTGCCAGCAGCTTACGACAGGGGTTGCCCCAGTACTTC. As protein: CASSLRQGLPQYF.

V and J are TRBV2 and TRBJ1-4, with D possibly TRBD1 on 5 matching bases. Trimming left V 11 bases short and J 7 bases short, with 20 bases between. This CDR3 spans 14 amino acids. Germline loops: CDR1 SNHLY, CDR2 FYNNEI. The CDR3: CADSISGFGEKLFF. CDR3 DNA sequence: TGTGCCGACAGCATCTCGGGGTTTGGTGAAAAACTGTTTTTT.

This chain uses TRBV24-1 with TRBJ2-5, with D possibly called TRBD1 or TRBD2 (5 bases each). The germline gives CDR1 KGHDR, CDR2 SFDVKD. The CDR3 is 15 amino acids. The V and J ends lost 0 bases and 4 bases respectively, with 11 bases between them. The CDR3 loop reads CATSDLRGTGETQYF. The DNA of the CDR3 is TGTGCCACCAGTGATTTGCGAGGGACGGGAGAGACCCAGTACTTC.

The CDR3 is CASSPDRVGEQYF. CDR3 DNA sequence: TGTGCCAGCAGTCCCGACAGGGTAGGCGAGCAGTACTTC. The chain links TRBV14 to TRBJ2-7, with 7 bases identical to TRBD1. Germline lookup yields CDR1 SGHDN and CDR2 FVKESK. CDR3 length: 13 residues. V dropped 6 bases and J dropped 6; count of bases not matched to a gene: 8. Full variable domain (missing parts from reference TRBV14 and TRBJ2-7): EAGVTQFPSHSVIEKGQTVTLRCDPISGHDNLYWYRRVMGKEIKFLLHFVKESKQDESGMPNNRFLAERTGGTYSTLKVQPAELEDSGVYFCASSPDRVGEQYFGPGTRLTVT.

This clonotype was seen a few times. The genes are TRBV4-3 and TRBJ2-1; TRBD1 might be the D (7 bases). Germline V gene sequence: CDR1 LGHNA, CDR2 YSLEER. This CDR3 spans 13 amino acids. Trimming cost V 4 bases and J 7 bases, with 11 bases left between them. The CDR3, as DNA: TGCGCCAGCAGCCCGCAGGGGGGTAATGAGCAGTTCTTC. It codes for CASSPQGGNEQFF.

The genes are TRBV15 and TRBJ2-7, with TRBD1 matching over 8 bases. The CDR3 runs 15 residues. V was clipped by 4 bases and J by 0 bases; unmatched bases: 5. CDR1 and CDR2 (germline): LNHNV, YYDKDF (reference sequence). The DNA for the CDR3 is TGTGCCACCAGCACAGGACAGGGTAACTCCTACGAGCAGTACTTC. It translates to CATSTGQGNSYEQYF.

The chain combines TRBV11-2 with TRBJ1-2; weak D call: TRBD1 (5 bases). Trimming removed 5 bases from V and 1 base from J, with 14 bases in between. The CDR3 loop spans 15 amino acids. Germline V CDR1 and CDR2: SGHAT, FQNNGV. The chain's CDR3 is CASSGQGLINYGYTF. The CDR3 nucleotides read TGTGCCAGCAGCGGGCAGGGACTTATTAACTATGGCTACACCTTC.

This clonotype occurred a few times. The rearrangement uses TRBV12-3 or TRBV12-4 and TRBJ2-6; unclear D gene. There are 14 residues in the CDR3. Trimming pared 3 bases from V and 1 base from J, leaving 4 bases between. In nucleotides, the CDR3 is TGTGCCAGCAGTTTTCGGTCTGGGGCCAACGTCCTGACTTTC. Translated: CASSFRSGANVLTF.

This clonotype showed up just a few times. The chain couples TRBV24-1 to TRBJ2-3; the match to TRBD1 covers 7 bases. Germline V gene lookup returns CDR1 KGHDR and CDR2 SFDVKD. Trimming removed 6 bases from V and 3 bases from J; junction bases left unmatched: 5. This CDR3 has 14 residues. The CDR3 loop reads CATSSPGQTDTQYF. CDR3 DNA: TGTGCCACCAGTTCCCCGGGACAGACAGATACGCAGTATTTT.

V gene TRBV29-1 combines with J gene TRBJ2-7, with 11 bases that match TRBD2. CDR3 size: 14 residues. With V trimmed by 6 bases and J by 0 bases, 4 bases remained unmatched. The germline gives CDR1 SQVTM, CDR2 ANQGSEA. CDR3 sequence reads: CSVETSGASYEQYF. The CDR3 coding sequence is TGCAGCGTCGAGACTAGCGGGGCCTCCTACGAGCAGTACTTC.

The chain joins TRBV11-2 to TRBJ2-5, with D hard to call. Germline V CDR1 and CDR2: SGHAT, FQNNGV. V was cut by 5 bases and J by 5 bases, with 15 bases left in between. The CDR3 length is 14 residues. The CDR3: CASSPNGEVETQYF. The CDR3 nucleotides are TGTGCCAGCAGCCCCAACGGCGAGGTGGAGACCCAGTACTTC.

The sample holds many counts of this clonotype. The chain recombines TRBV7-2 with TRBJ2-3; the D is unclear. Trimming stripped 1 base from V and 1 base from J, with 15 bases between. This CDR3 has 17 amino acids. Looked up from germline, CDR1 is SGHTA and CDR2 is FQGNSA. CDR3 coding DNA: TGTGCCAGCAGCTTAGATGGGCCCCTCTTGGGCACAGATACGCAGTATTTT. This gives the protein CASSLDGPLLGTDTQYF.

Many counts were recorded for this clonotype. The CDR3 DNA reads TGTGCCAGCAGAGCCTCAATGGGGGAGGGCTACACCTTC. This codes for CASRASMGEGYTF. This chain joins TRBV6-1 and TRBJ1-2, with D tentatively TRBD1 (5 bases). There are 13 residues in the CDR3. Germline V gene sequence: CDR1 MNHNS, CDR2 SASEGT. V was shortened by 6 bases and J by 8 bases, with 16 bases between the two germline ends.

This clonotype was counted many times. V and J are TRBV7-3 and TRBJ1-1, with 7 bases fitting TRBD1. The CDR3 runs to 13 residues. Germline V gives CDR1 SGHTA, CDR2 FQGTGA. With V trimmed by 5 bases and J by 4 bases, 4 bases remained unmatched. CDR3 nucleotide sequence: TGTGCCAGCAGCCCTAGACAGGGCACTGAAGCTTTCTTT. It specifies CASSPRQGTEAFF.

This clonotype was detected many times. The rearrangement uses TRBV6-6 and TRBJ2-7, with 9 nucleotides matching TRBD1. CDR3 length: 13 amino acids. Per the germline V gene, CDR1 is MNHNY and CDR2 is SVGAGI (reference sequence). Germline trimming cut 8 bases from V and 7 bases from J; bases unmatched to any gene: 9. The chain's CDR3 is CASAPGQGKEQYF. CDR3 coding DNA: TGTGCCAGCGCGCCCGGACAGGGGAAAGAGCAGTACTTC.

This clonotype was picked up many times. V usage is TRBV7-3 and J usage is TRBJ2-1, with D hard to call. V lost 5 bases, J lost 10 bases, and 12 bases lay in between. The CDR3 has 12 residues. Germline values: CDR1 SGHTA, CDR2 FQGTGA. CDR3 sequence: CASSPSREEQFF. The CDR3 DNA sequence: TGTGCCAGCAGCCCCTCCCGCGAAGAGCAGTTCTTC.

This clonotype was counted many times. The CDR3 nucleotides are TGTGCCAGCAGTCCCGGGGGGGACCAGTACTTC. It specifies CASSPGGDQYF. The genes are TRBV6-6 and TRBJ2-5; 8 nucleotides line up with TRBD2. J lost 10 bases, V lost 5 bases, and 3 bases had no gene match. CDR3 length equals 11 residues. CDR1 is MNHNY, CDR2 SVGAGI, per germline (reference sequence).